The 22 T cell receptor beta chains below were found in one sample sequenced in a study of T cell responses to AZD1222 COVID-19 vaccine. Clones were sequenced by immunoSEQ multiplex PCR, and TCRdb holds only the in-frame ones, with some missing. The table records around 200,000 clones, roughly 94% of them present only once. Here the sequenced sample was peripheral blood, taken 28 days after the second AZD1222 dose. The receptors come from an adult who received the AZD1222 COVID-19 vaccine.

The chain recombines TRBV19 with TRBJ1-1; the D is unclear. This CDR3 region has 13 residues. With 5 bases removed from V and 4 bases from J, the gap between germline ends came to 11 bases. Germline CDR1 reads LNHDA; CDR2 reads SQIVND (reference sequence). The CDR3 is CASSFFLGTEAFF. The CDR3 DNA reads as TGTGCCAGTAGTTTTTTTCTAGGCACTGAAGCTTTCTTT.

V and J are TRBV12-3 or TRBV12-4 and TRBJ1-2; TRBD1 might be the D (5 bases). Trimming shortened V by 5 bases and J by 8 bases, and 15 bases separated the two germline ends. The CDR3 extends over 13 amino acids. CDR3 protein: CASSLPGRQGYTF. CDR3 nucleotide sequence: TGTGCCAGCAGTCTACCGGGCAGACAGGGCTACACCTTC.

The rearrangement links TRBV27 to TRBJ1-1; 7 bases map to TRBD1. With V trimmed by 4 bases and J by 1 base, 6 bases remained unmatched. The CDR3 spans 15 residues. Germline-derived CDR1 and CDR2 are MNHEY and SMNVEV (reference sequence). The CDR3 bases are TGTGCCAGCAGTTCTCAACAGGGGTCGAACACTGAAGCTTTCTTT. Amino acid sequence: CASSSQQGSNTEAFF.

The rearrangement joins TRBV10-3 to TRBJ2-7; D is undetermined. Trimming removed 1 base at V and 6 bases at J, with 10 bases between. Germline V gene sequence: CDR1 ENHRY, CDR2 SYGVKD. The CDR3 is made up of 13 amino acids. DNA for the CDR3: TGTGCCATCAGTGAGTTAATTCCCGGCGAGCAGTACTTC. It is translated as CAISELIPGEQYF.

The CDR3 sequence is CASSFGGNTEAFF. In DNA, the CDR3 is TGTGCCAGCAGTTTTGGGGGGAACACTGAAGCTTTCTTT. The rearrangement joins TRBV12-3 or TRBV12-4 to TRBJ1-1, with D possibly matching TRBD1 (5 bases). This CDR3 region has 13 residues. The germline V and J ends were trimmed by 3 bases and 1 base, with 6 bases remaining between them.

The chain has TRBV29-1 and TRBJ1-2, with D uncertain. The CDR3 totals 12 residues. The ends were cut back, 3 bases at V and 10 bases at J, with 15 bases in the middle. The germline V gene has CDR1 SQVTM and CDR2 ANQGSEA. The CDR3 sequence is CSVEEGFTVYTF. Here the CDR3 DNA reads TGCAGCGTTGAGGAGGGTTTTACAGTCTACACCTTC.

The chain employs TRBV4-3 and TRBJ1-1; D not certain. Germline CDR1 LGHNA, CDR2 YSLEER. This CDR3 spans 15 amino acids. Trimming stripped 4 bases from V and 7 bases from J, with 19 bases between. The DNA of the CDR3 is TGCGCCAGCAGCCTAAGGGTGGAGAGGATGGATGAAGCTTTCTTT. This codes for CASSLRVERMDEAFF.

The chain links TRBV27 to TRBJ1-6; a possible D gene is TRBD1 (6 bases). The CDR3 is 15 amino acids. V lost 2 bases and J 6 bases, leaving 11 bases between the germline ends. In germline, CDR1 is MNHEY, CDR2 SMNVEV (reference sequence). CDR3 residues: CASSLAAGVNSPLHF. CDR3 nucleotide sequence: TGTGCCAGCAGTTTAGCAGCAGGGGTTAATTCACCCCTCCACTTT.

The chain recombines TRBV12-3 or TRBV12-4 with TRBJ1-5, with D perhaps TRBD1 (5 bases). V shed 1 base and J shed 5 bases, with 6 bases lying between them. The CDR3 runs to 13 residues. DNA for the CDR3: TGTGCCAGCAGTTTAGGGGGACATCAGCCCCAGCATTTT. Protein product: CASSLGGHQPQHF.

The CDR3 DNA reads as TGTGCCAGCAGCTCCCTTAGCGGGCAGAACACCGGGGAGCTGTTTTTT. Translating it yields CASSSLSGQNTGELFF. V and J are TRBV3-1 (or the pseudogene TRBV3-2) and TRBJ2-2; 7 bases line up with TRBD2. The CDR3 loop spans 16 amino acids. Germline values: CDR1 LGHDT, CDR2 YNNKEL (reference sequence). V dropped 5 bases and J dropped 1; count of bases not matched to a gene: 7.

This clone has a single count. This sequence joins TRBV7-6 and TRBJ1-1; a weak D match, TRBD1 (5 bases). Trimming took 3 bases from V and 1 from J, leaving 12 bases between them. The CDR3 runs to 15 residues. Germline V gene lookup returns CDR1 SGHVS and CDR2 FNYEAQ. CDR3 bases: TGTGCCAGCAGCTTGGTTCCACAGGCGAACACTGAAGCTTTCTTT. Translating it yields CASSLVPQANTEAFF. Using reference TRBV7-6 and TRBJ1-1 for the parts outside the CDR3, the full variable domain is GAGVSQSPRYKVTKRGQDVALRCDPISGHVSLYWYRQALGQGPEFLTYFNYEAQQDKSGLPNDRFSAERPEGSISTLTIQRTEQRDSAMYRCASSLVPQANTEAFFGQGTRLTVV.

V usage is TRBV5-1 and J usage is TRBJ2-7; TRBD1 aligns across 9 bases. The CDR3 consists of 15 residues. The ends lost 0 bases at V and 4 bases at J; junction bases unmatched: 5. CDR1 is SGHRS, CDR2 YFSETQ, per germline. The DNA of the CDR3 is TGCGCCAGCAGCTTGGCCGAGGGACAGGGTTACGAGCAGTACTTC. It translates to CASSLAEGQGYEQYF.

The chain is built from TRBV5-4 and TRBJ2-3; a weak D match, TRBD2 (5 bases). Germline CDR1 and CDR2: SGHNT and YYREEE (reference sequence). The CDR3 runs to 17 residues. Trimming shortened V by 2 bases and J by 3 bases, and 19 bases separated the two germline ends. The CDR3 reads CASSLAATHAGTDTQYF. The CDR3 DNA follows: TGTGCCAGCAGCTTAGCGGCGACCCACGCTGGTACAGATACGCAGTATTTT. Drawing the rest from reference TRBV5-4 and TRBJ2-3, the complete variable domain is ETGVTQSPTHLIKTRGQQVTLRCSSQSGHNTVSWYQQALGQGPQFIFQYYREEENGRGNFPPRFSGLQFPNYSSELNVNALELDDSALYLCASSLAATHAGTDTQYFGPGTRLTVL.

The genes are TRBV7-9 and TRBJ2-1, with D perhaps matching TRBD1 or TRBD2 (5 bases each). This CDR3 has 14 residues. Germline loops: CDR1 SEHNR, CDR2 FQNEAQ (reference sequence). The V end was cut by 0 bases, the J end by 9 bases, with 12 bases between. The CDR3 protein is CASSLAGSRGEQFF. CDR3 DNA sequence: TGTGCCAGCAGCTTAGCGGGATCGAGGGGTGAGCAGTTCTTC. Drawing the rest from reference TRBV7-9 and TRBJ2-1, the complete variable domain is DTGVSQNPRHKITKRGQNVTFRCDPISEHNRLYWYRQTLGQGPEFLTYFQNEAQLEKSRLLSDRFSAERPKGSFSTLEIQRTEQGDSAMYLCASSLAGSRGEQFFGPGTRLTVL.

This sequence joins TRBV5-8 and TRBJ2-1, with 9 bases lining up with TRBD1. The J segment lost 8 bases and the V segment lost 4 bases, leaving 13 bases of the junction unmatched. The germline CDR1 and CDR2 sequences are SGHTS and YDEGEE. This CDR3 is 16 amino acids long. The CDR3 protein is CASSAGRDRVNDEQFF. The DNA for the CDR3 is TGTGCCAGCAGCGCGGGCCGGGACAGGGTAAACGATGAGCAGTTCTTC.

The genes are TRBV4-3 and TRBJ1-2; D unresolved. From germline, CDR1 is LGHNA and CDR2 YSLEER. The CDR3 covers 14 residues. Trimming left V 0 bases short and J 5 bases short, with 10 bases between. As DNA, the CDR3 is TGCGCCAGCAGCCAAGACCGGGCGGGGTATGGCTACACCTTC. Translation gives CASSQDRAGYGYTF.

This chain links TRBV28 with TRBJ2-7; D uncertain. Trimming removed 9 bases from V and 5 bases from J, with 11 bases in between. The CDR3 is 11 amino acids. CDR1 MDHEN and CDR2 SYDVKM come from the germline V gene. In nucleotides, the CDR3 is TGTGCCAGTGAAGTTCTCCACGAGCAGTACTTC. It codes for CASEVLHEQYF.

The V gene is TRBV19, the J gene TRBJ2-7, with TRBD1 matching over 8 bases. The ends lost 8 bases at V and 1 base at J; junction bases unmatched: 7. This CDR3 is built from 14 residues. Germline V CDR1 and CDR2: LNHDA, SQIVND (reference sequence). The CDR3: CASSPRTGSYEQYF. CDR3 sequence (DNA): TGTGCCAGTTCCCCTCGGACAGGGTCCTACGAGCAGTACTTC.

The gene calls are TRBV28 and TRBJ1-3; 7 bases fit TRBD1. Germline assignment: CDR1 MDHEN and CDR2 SYDVKM. Trimming took 5 bases from V and 2 from J; bases not matched to a gene: 6. The CDR3 sequence is 15 residues long. The CDR3 reads CASSLGTDTGNTIYF. CDR3 in DNA: TGTGCCAGCAGTCTCGGGACAGATACTGGAAACACCATATATTTT. The complete variable domain, with remaining parts taken from reference TRBV28 and TRBJ1-3, reads DVKVTQSSRYLVKRTGEKVFLECVQDMDHENMFWYRQDPGLGLRLIYFSYDVKMKEKGDIPEGYSVSREKKERFSLILESASTNQTSMYLCASSLGTDTGNTIYFGEGSWLTVV.

This chain joins TRBV3-1 (or the pseudogene TRBV3-2) and TRBJ1-1; perhaps TRBD1 as D (6 bases). V was trimmed by 0 bases and J by 0 bases, leaving 17 bases between them. Per the germline V gene, CDR1 is LGHDT and CDR2 is YNNKEL (reference sequence). The CDR3 contains 18 residues. The CDR3 DNA reads TGTGCCAGCAGCCAAGATCATCGGGGGGCCCCCGTGAACACTGAAGCTTTCTTT. Translating it yields CASSQDHRGAPVNTEAFF.

CDR3 in amino acids: CASSIRRGLGNQPQHF. The CDR3 DNA reads TGTGCCAGTAGTATTCGGCGGGGCTTAGGCAATCAGCCCCAGCATTTT. V and J are TRBV19 and TRBJ1-5, with TRBD1 as a possible D gene (5 bases). The CDR3 totals 16 residues. The germline CDR1 and CDR2 sequences are LNHDA and SQIVND (reference sequence). Deletions cut 3 bases from V and 2 bases from J, with 14 bases between.

V gene TRBV20-1 combines with J gene TRBJ2-7, with D tentatively TRBD1 (5 bases). Trimming removed 6 bases at V and 5 bases at J, with 8 bases between. Germline assignment: CDR1 DFQATT and CDR2 SNEGSKA (reference sequence). This CDR3 has 10 amino acids. CDR3: CSAARDEQYF. CDR3 nucleotide sequence: TGCAGTGCGGCCAGGGACGAGCAGTACTTC.